This T cell receptor (beta chain) was retrieved from a study of cytomegalovirus exposure and HLA in healthy donors. About this clone: Its cognate antigen is unknown.

Trimming removed 2 bases from V and 7 bases from J; junction bases left unmatched: 11. The V gene's germline CDR1 is MNHEY and CDR2 SVGAGI. The CDR3 loop spans 16 amino acids. Study findings and constraints: Cytomegalovirus status, reportedly, was diagnosed with high specificity and sensitivity by the classifier. About 87% or about 30% of the time was how often most TCR beta V segments were productive, according to an earlier analysis. A later analysis reportedly identified an Asian-associated ancestry cluster as carrying fewer N-insertions than the 666-donor mean. In a later analysis, across HLA loci, associated TCR counts were highest for DRB1, lowest for HLA-C.

Primers included in the PCR were 60 Vbeta and 13 Jbeta primers. Sequenced by immunoSEQ multiplex PCR; TCRdb stores in-frame clones only, minus some. The sample consists of tens of thousands of clones, approximately 71% of them appearing once. Sequenced sample: PBMCs. This rearrangement joins TRBV6-5 to TRBJ2-1; 7 bases line up with TRBD2. The clonotype originates from a man in his forties in good health and CMV-seronegative. CDR3 protein: CASSYAGEGLGNEQFF. CDR3 bases: TGTGCCAGCAGTTACGCCGGGGAGGGGCTCGGGAATGAGCAGTTCTTC.